Shown below are 10 T cell receptor beta chains from a single sample sequenced in a study of chemoradiotherapy in HPV16-positive cancers. Profiling relied on immunoSEQ multiplex PCR, and the TCRdb table lists in-frame clones only, not all of them. The profile shows around 9,600 clones, about 80% of them singletons. This material was obtained from a patient who underwent chemoradiotherapy. Receptors originate from a human donor with HPV-associated anogenital cancer.

The CDR3 bases are TGTGCCCTGAGGACAGGGCCTGGCTACACCTTC. Amino acids: CALRTGPGYTF. V gene TRBV10-3 combines with J gene TRBJ1-2; 8 positions agree with TRBD1. The ends lost 11 bases at V and 7 bases at J; junction bases unmatched: 6. The CDR3 is made up of 11 amino acids. Germline values: CDR1 ENHRY, CDR2 SYGVKD.

This rearrangement joins TRBV5-1 to TRBJ2-5, with 7 bases fitting TRBD2. V lost 5 bases to trimming and J lost 4 bases; unmatched junction nucleotides: 11. Germline V gene lookup returns CDR1 SGHRS and CDR2 YFSETQ. CDR3 length: 15 amino acids. The DNA for the CDR3 is TGCGCCAGCAGGTCGTGGAGCGGGGAGGGAGAGACCCAGTACTTC. This translates into CASRSWSGEGETQYF.

This chain uses TRBV5-1 with TRBJ2-5, with D tentatively TRBD2 (6 bases). Germline V gives CDR1 SGHRS, CDR2 YFSETQ. Trimming took off 0 bases at V and 9 bases at J, with 15 bases between the two ends. The CDR3 spans 14 residues. The chain's CDR3 is CASSLAGGDRAQYF. The CDR3 bases are TGCGCCAGCAGCTTGGCCGGGGGAGACCGGGCCCAGTACTTC.

The chain joins TRBV27 to TRBJ1-5; a weak D match, TRBD1 (6 bases). CDR1 and CDR2 from the germline V gene are MNHEY and SMNVEV (reference sequence). The CDR3 is made up of 16 amino acids. Trimming shortened V by 5 bases and J by 4 bases, and 18 bases separated the two germline ends. The CDR3 bases are TGTGCCAGCAGTCCCTACCTCAGGGGATCGAATCAGCCCCAGCATTTT. It yields the protein CASSPYLRGSNQPQHF.

The gene calls are TRBV7-3 and TRBJ2-1, with D unresolved. The CDR3 length is 15 residues. V gave up 4 bases and J gave up 0 bases, with 10 bases separating them. Germline V gene lookup returns CDR1 SGHTA and CDR2 FQGTGA. The CDR3 sequence: CASSSLKGSYNEQFF. The CDR3 DNA follows: TGTGCCAGCAGCTCCCTCAAGGGCTCCTACAATGAGCAGTTCTTC. Filled out from reference TRBV7-3 and TRBJ2-1, the complete variable domain reads GAGVSQTPSNKVTEKGKYVELRCDPISGHTALYWYRQSLGQGPEFLIYFQGTGAADDSGLPNDRFFAVRPEGSVSTLKIQRTERGDSAVYLCASSSLKGSYNEQFFGPGTRLTVL.

This clone was detected only once. The same CDR3 is also encoded by other DNA sequences in this sample. The rearrangement links TRBV30 to TRBJ2-7; possible D gene TRBD2, 6 bases. The germline V and J ends were trimmed by 2 bases and 3 bases, with 14 bases remaining between them. CDR1 GTSNPN and CDR2 SVGIG come from the germline V gene (reference sequence). This CDR3 is built from 14 residues. The CDR3 DNA follows: TGTGCCTGGAGTACGGGGACGGGAGACTACGAGCAGTACTTC. As protein: CAWSTGTGDYEQYF.

The rearrangement uses TRBV5-1 and TRBJ2-7, with 7 bases matching TRBD1. After removal of 0 bases from V and 0 bases from J, the junction contained 3 bases not matched to a gene. In germline, CDR1 is SGHRS, CDR2 YFSETQ. The CDR3 is 15 residues long. CDR3 sequence (DNA): TGCGCCAGCAGCTTGGCCTGGGACAGCTCCTACGAGCAGTACTTC. Its translation: CASSLAWDSSYEQYF.

This clone was counted only a few times. The rearrangement uses TRBV6-5 and TRBJ2-7, with D perhaps being TRBD1 or TRBD2 (5 bases each). The CDR3 has 12 amino acids. Germline V gene sequence: CDR1 MNHEY, CDR2 SVGAGI. Trimming took off 6 bases at V and 12 bases at J, with 18 bases between the two ends. DNA for the CDR3: TGTGCCAGCAGCCAGGGACGGGTACGGATGTACTTC. It yields the protein CASSQGRVRMYF.

This clone appeared a few times. The chain recombines TRBV5-5 with TRBJ1-2; D unresolved. The germline V gene encodes CDR1 SGHKS and CDR2 YYEKEE (reference sequence). V shed 4 bases and J shed 8 bases, with 9 bases lying between them. This CDR3 contains 11 residues. CDR3 region: CASSIQRGYTF. The CDR3 DNA reads TGTGCCAGCAGCATACAGAGGGGCTACACCTTC.

The genes are TRBV28 and TRBJ2-7; no clear D. Germline CDR1 MDHEN, CDR2 SYDVKM. CDR3 length: 13 residues. The ends were cut back, 6 bases at V and 2 bases at J, with 11 bases in the middle. The CDR3 loop reads CASRRTTTYEQYF. The DNA for the CDR3 is TGTGCCAGCAGGAGGACCACAACCTACGAGCAGTACTTC.